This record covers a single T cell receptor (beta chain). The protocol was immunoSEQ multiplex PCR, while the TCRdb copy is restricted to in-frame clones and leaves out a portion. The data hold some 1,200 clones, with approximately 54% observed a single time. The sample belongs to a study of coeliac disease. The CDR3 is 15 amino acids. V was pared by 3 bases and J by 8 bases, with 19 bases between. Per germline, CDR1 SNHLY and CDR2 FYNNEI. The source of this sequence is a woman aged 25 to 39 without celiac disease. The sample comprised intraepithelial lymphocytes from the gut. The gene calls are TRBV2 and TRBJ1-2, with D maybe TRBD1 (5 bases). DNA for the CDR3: TGTGCCAGCAGTGATTTTAGGGTGGGGAACAGGGGCTACACCTTC. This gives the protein CASSDFRVGNRGYTF.